This T cell receptor (beta chain) was recorded in a study of shared clonotypes between healthy human individuals. Replicate sorted-subset PCRs were loaded with around 200 ng DNA, approximately 31,000 T cell genomes. Method: immunoSEQ multiplex PCR; TCRdb's copy keeps in-frame clones and lacks some. The sample has about 2.3 million clones, around 90% seen once. Sequenced sample: naive CD4+ T cells from PBMCs. The sample's subset: CD45RA+ positively selected. The sequence came from a man younger than 35 in good health. Some clones in this sample may be carry-over from other donors' samples.

CDR3 region: CASSSYSVGANVLTF. CDR3 DNA sequence: TGTGCCAGCAGTTCCTACTCAGTCGGGGCCAACGTCCTGACTTTC. The chain employs TRBV28 and TRBJ2-6; D is undetermined. The CDR3 is 15 amino acids. Germline-derived CDR1 and CDR2 are MDHEN and SYDVKM. The germline V and J ends were trimmed by 4 bases and 4 bases, with 11 bases remaining between them.